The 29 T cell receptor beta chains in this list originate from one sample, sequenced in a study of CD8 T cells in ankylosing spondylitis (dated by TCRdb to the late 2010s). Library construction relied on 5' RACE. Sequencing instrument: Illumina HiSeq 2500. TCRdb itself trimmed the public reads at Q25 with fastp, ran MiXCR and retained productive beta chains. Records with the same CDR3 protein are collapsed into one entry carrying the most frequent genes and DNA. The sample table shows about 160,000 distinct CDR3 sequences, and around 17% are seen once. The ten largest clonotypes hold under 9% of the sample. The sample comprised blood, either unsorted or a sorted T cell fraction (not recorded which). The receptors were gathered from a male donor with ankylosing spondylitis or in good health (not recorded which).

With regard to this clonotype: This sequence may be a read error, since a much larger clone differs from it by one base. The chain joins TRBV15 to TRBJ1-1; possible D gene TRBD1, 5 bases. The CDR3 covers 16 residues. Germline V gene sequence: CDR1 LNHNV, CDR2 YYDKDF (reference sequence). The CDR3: CVTSKLPNPGDTEAFF. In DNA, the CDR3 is TGTGTCACCAGCAAGCTCCCTAACCCGGGGGACACTGAAGCTTTCTTT.

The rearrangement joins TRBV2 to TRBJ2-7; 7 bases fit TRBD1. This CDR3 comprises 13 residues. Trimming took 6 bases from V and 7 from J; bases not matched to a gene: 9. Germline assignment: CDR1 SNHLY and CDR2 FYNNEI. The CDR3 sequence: CASRQQTGYEQYF. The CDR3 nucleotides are TGTGCCAGCAGGCAGCAGACAGGGTATGAGCAGTACTTC.

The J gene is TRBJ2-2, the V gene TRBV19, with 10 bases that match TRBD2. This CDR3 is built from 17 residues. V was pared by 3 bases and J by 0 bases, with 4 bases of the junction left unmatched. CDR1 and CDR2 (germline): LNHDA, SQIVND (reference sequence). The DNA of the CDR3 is TGTGCCAGTAGTATGAGCGGGAGGGATACGAACACCGGGGAGCTGTTTTTT. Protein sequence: CASSMSGRDTNTGELFF.

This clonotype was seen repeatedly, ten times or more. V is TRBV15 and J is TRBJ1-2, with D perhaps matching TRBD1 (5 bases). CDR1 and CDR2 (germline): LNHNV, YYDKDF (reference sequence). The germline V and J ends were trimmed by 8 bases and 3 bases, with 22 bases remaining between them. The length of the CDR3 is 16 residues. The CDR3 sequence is CATPFAGRLFDYGYTF. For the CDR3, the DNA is TGTGCCACCCCTTTCGCGGGACGGCTCTTTGACTATGGCTACACCTTC.

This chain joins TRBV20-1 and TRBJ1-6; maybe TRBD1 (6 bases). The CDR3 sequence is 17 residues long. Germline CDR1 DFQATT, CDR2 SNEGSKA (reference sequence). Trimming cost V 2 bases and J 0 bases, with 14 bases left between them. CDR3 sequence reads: CSARPQGSSSYNSPLHF. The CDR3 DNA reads TGCAGTGCTAGACCTCAGGGGTCAAGCTCCTATAATTCACCCCTCCACTTT.

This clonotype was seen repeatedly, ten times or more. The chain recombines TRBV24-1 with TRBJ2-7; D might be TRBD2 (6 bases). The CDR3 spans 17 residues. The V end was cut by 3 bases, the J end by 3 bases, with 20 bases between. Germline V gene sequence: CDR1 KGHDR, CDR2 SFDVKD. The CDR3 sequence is CATSDRGRRDSLYEQYF. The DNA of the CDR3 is TGTGCCACCAGTGATCGAGGGAGGAGGGACTCTCTCTACGAGCAGTACTTC.

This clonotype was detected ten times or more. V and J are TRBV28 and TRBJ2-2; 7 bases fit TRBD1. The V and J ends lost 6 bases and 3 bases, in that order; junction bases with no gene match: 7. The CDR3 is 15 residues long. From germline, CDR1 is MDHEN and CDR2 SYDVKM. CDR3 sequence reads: CASSSGQLYTGELFF. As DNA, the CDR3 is TGTGCCAGCAGCTCGGGACAGTTATACACCGGGGAGCTGTTTTTT.

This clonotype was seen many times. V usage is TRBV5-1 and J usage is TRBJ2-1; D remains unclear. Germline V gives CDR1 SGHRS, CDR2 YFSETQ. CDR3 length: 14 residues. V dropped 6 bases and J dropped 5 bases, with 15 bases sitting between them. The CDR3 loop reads CASNPTILDNEQFF. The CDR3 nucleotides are TGCGCCAGCAACCCCACGATTCTAGACAATGAGCAGTTCTTC.

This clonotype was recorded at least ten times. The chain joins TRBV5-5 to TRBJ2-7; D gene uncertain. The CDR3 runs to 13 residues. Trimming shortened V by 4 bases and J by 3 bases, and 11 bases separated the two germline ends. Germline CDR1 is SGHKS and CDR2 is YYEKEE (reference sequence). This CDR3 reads CASSAASHYEQYF. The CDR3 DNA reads TGTGCCAGCAGCGCGGCGTCTCACTACGAGCAGTACTTC.

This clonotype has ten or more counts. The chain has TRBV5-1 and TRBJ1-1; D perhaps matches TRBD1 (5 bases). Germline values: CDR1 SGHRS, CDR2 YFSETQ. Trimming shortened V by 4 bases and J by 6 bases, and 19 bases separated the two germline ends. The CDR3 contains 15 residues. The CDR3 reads CASSGTGTPDAEAFF. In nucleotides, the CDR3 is TGCGCCAGCAGCGGGACCGGGACCCCTGACGCTGAAGCTTTCTTT.

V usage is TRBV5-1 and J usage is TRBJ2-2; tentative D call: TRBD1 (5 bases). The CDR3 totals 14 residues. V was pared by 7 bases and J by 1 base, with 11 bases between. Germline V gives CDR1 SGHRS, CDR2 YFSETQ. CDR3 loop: CASGGRENTGELFF. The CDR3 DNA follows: TGCGCCAGCGGTGGCAGGGAGAACACCGGGGAGCTGTTTTTT.

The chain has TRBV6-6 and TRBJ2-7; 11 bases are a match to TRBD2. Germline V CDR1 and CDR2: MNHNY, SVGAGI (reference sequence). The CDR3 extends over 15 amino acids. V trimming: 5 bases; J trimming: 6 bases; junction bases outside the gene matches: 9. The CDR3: CASSPLAGGSVEQYF. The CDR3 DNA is TGTGCCAGCAGTCCCCTAGCGGGAGGATCTGTCGAGCAGTACTTC.

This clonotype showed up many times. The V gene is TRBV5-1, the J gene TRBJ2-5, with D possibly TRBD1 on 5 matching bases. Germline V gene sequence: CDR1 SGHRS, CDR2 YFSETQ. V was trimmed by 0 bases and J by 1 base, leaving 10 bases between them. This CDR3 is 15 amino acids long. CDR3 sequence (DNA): TGCGCCAGCAGCTTGGGTACAGGCTTCCAAGAGACCCAGTACTTC. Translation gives CASSLGTGFQETQYF.

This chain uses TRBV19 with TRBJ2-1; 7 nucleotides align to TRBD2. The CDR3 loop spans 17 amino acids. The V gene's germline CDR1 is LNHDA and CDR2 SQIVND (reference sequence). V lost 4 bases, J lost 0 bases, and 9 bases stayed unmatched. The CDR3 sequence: CASSTSDGRSSYNEQFF. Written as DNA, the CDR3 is TGTGCCAGTAGTACCTCTGACGGGAGGAGCTCCTACAATGAGCAGTTCTTC.

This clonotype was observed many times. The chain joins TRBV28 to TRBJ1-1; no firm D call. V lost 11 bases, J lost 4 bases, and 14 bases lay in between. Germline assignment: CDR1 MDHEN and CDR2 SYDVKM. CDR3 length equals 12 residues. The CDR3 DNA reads TGTGCCGCCCGTGTTGCGGGCACTGAAGCTTTCTTT. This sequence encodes CAARVAGTEAFF.

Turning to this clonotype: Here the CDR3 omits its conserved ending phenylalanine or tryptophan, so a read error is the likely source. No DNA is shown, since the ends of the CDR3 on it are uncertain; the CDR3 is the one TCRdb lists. This CDR3 reads CASSRTGSH. The chain recombines TRBV7-7 with TRBJ1-3; the table calls TRBD1, which could not be checked here. CDR1 and CDR2 from the germline V gene are SSHAT and FNYEAQ (reference sequence). Inclusive of both ends, the CDR3 amounts to 9 amino acids.

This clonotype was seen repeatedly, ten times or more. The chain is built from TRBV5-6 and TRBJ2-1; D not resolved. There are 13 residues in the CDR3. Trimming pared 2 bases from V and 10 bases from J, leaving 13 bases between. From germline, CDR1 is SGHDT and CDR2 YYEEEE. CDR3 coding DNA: TGTGCCAGCAGCTTCGATCGGCGGACCGAGCAGTTCTTC. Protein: CASSFDRRTEQFF.

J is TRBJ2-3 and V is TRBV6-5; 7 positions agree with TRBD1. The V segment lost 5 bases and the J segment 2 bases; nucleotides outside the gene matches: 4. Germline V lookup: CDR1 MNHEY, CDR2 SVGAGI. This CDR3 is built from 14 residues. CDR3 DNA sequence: TGTGCCAGCAGTCTGGACAGGATCACAGATACGCAGTATTTT. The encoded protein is CASSLDRITDTQYF.

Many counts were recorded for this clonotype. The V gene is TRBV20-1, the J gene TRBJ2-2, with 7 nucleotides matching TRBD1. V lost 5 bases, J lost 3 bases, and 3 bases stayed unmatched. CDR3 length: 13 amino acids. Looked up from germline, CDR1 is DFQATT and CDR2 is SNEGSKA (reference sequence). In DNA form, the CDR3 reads TGCAGTGCTCGACAGGGAGACACCGGGGAGCTGTTTTTT. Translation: CSARQGDTGELFF.

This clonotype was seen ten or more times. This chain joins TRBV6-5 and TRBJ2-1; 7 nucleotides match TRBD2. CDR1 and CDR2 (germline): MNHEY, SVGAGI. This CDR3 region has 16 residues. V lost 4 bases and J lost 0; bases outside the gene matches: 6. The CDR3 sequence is CASSFSGAVSYNEQFF. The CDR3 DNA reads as TGTGCCAGCAGTTTCAGCGGGGCTGTCTCCTACAATGAGCAGTTCTTC.

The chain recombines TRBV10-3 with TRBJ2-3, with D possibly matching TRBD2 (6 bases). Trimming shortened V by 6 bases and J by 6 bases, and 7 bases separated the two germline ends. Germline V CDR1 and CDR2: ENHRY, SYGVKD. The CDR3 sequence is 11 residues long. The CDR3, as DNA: TGTGCCATCAGCGGGGGTGATACGCAGTATTTT. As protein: CAISGGDTQYF.

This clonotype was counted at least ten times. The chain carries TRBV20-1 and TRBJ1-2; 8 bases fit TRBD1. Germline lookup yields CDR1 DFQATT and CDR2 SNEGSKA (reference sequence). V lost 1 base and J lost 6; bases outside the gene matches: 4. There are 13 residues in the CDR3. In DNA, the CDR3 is TGCAGTGCTAGAGGGACAGGGCCAGATGGCTACACCTTC. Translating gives CSARGTGPDGYTF.

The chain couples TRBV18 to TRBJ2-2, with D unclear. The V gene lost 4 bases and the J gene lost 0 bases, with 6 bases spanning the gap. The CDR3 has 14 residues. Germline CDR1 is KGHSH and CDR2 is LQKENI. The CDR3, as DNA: TGTGCCAGCTCACGATTGACGAACACCGGGGAGCTGTTTTTT. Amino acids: CASSRLTNTGELFF.

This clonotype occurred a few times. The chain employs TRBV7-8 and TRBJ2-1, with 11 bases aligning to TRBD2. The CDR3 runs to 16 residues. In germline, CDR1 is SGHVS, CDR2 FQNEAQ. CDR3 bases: TGTGCTACAGCTGCCAGACTAGCGGGAATCTACAATGAGCAGTTCTTC. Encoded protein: CATAARLAGIYNEQFF.

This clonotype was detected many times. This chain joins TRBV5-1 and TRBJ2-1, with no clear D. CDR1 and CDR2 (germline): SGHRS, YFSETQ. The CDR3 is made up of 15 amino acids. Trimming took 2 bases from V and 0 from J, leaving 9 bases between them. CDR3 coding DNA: TGCGCCAGCAGCTTTTCGGGTGGCTCCTACAATGAGCAGTTCTTC. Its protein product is CASSFSGGSYNEQFF.

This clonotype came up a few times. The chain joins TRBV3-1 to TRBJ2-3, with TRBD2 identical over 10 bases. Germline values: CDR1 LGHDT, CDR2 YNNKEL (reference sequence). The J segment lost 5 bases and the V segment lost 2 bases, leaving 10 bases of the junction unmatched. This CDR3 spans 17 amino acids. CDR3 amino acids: CASSQSLAGVSLDTQYF. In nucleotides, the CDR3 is TGTGCCAGCAGCCAAAGCCTAGCGGGAGTTTCGTTAGATACGCAGTATTTT.

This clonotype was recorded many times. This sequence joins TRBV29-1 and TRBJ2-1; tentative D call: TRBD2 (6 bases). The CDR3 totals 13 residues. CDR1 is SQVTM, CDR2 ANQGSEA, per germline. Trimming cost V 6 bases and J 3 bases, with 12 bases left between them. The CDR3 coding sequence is TGCAGCGTGGGCGGGGCTGACTACAATGAGCAGTTCTTC. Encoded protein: CSVGGADYNEQFF.

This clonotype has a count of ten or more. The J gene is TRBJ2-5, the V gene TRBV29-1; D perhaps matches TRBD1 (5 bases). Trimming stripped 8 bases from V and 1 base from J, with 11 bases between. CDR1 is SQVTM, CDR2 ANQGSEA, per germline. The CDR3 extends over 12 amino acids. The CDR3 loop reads CSHRQSQETQYF. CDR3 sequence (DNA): TGCAGCCACAGACAGTCCCAAGAGACCCAGTACTTC.

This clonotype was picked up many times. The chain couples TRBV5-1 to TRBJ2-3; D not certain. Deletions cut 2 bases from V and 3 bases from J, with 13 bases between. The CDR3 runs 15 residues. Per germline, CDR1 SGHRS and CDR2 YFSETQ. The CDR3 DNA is TGCGCCAGCAGCTTCGACCCAGCGAGTACAGATACGCAGTATTTT. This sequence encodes CASSFDPASTDTQYF.